This T cell receptor beta chain was profiled in a study of shared clonotypes between healthy human individuals. Germline trimming cut 5 bases from V and 7 bases from J; bases unmatched to any gene: 14. The germline V gene has CDR1 LGHNT and CDR2 FRNRAP. The CDR3 has 18 amino acids. Assay: immunoSEQ multiplex PCR; the TCRdb copy retains only in-frame clones and omits some. The sample shows about 1,900,000 clones, approximately 94% of them seen only once. The naive CD8 subset, CD45RO-negative cells positively selected for CCR7, excluded terminally differentiated effector memory CD45RA+ cells. The genes are TRBV12-5 and TRBJ2-1; 13 bases match TRBD2. Sequences were obtained from naive CD8+ T cells sorted from blood. The source of this sequence is a man aged 18 to 35 in good health. CDR3 sequence (DNA): TGTGCTAGTGGTCATACCGAGACTAGCGGGGGGCTGAAGAATGAGCAGTTCTTC. Its translation: CASGHTETSGGLKNEQFF.